Described below is a single T cell receptor beta chain sequence and its context. This sample was taken from a study of blood T cell repertoires in COVID-19. Generated by immunoSEQ multiplex PCR, the TCRdb table keeps only in-frame clones and is missing some. The sample lists some 220,000 clones, around 86% occurring once. Deletions cut 1 base from V and 0 bases from J, with 10 bases between. The CDR3 has 16 amino acids. Germline V gives CDR1 MDHEN, CDR2 SYDVKM. The rearrangement uses TRBV28 and TRBJ1-3, with no clear D. This TCR was recovered from a woman between 70 and 85 years old with COVID-19, enrolled during active disease. The specimen was peripheral blood. The CDR3 sequence is CASSLSGLSSGNTIYF. The CDR3 bases are TGTGCCAGCAGTTTATCGGGATTATCCTCTGGAAACACCATATATTTT.